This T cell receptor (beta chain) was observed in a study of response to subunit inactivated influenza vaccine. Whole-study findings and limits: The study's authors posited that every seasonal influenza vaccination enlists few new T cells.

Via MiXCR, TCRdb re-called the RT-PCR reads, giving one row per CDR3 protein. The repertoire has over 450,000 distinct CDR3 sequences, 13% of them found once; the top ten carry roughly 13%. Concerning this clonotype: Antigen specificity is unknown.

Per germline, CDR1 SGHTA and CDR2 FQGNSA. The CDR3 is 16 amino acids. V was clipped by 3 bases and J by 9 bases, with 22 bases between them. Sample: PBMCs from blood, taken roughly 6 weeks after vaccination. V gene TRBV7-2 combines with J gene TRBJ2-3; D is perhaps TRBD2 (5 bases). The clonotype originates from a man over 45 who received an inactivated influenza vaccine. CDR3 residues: CASSLGDLRGLKTQYF. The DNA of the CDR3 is TGTGCCAGCAGCTTGGGCGACCTACGAGGGCTAAAGACGCAGTATTTT.